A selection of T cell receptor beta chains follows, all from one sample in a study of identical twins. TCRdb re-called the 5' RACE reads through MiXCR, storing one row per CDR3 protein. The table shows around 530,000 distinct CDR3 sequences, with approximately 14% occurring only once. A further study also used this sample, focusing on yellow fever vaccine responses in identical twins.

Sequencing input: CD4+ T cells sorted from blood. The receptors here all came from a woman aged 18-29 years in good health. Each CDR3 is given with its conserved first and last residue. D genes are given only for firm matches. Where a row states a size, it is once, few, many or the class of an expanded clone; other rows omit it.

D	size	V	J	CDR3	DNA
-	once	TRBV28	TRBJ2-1	CASSPGAGVGNEQFF	TGTGCCAGCAGCCCGGGCGCAGGGGTAGGAAATGAGCAGTTCTTC
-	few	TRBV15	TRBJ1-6	CATSRDPGPGDSPLHF	TGTGCCACCAGCAGAGATCCGGGTCCGGGAGATTCACCCCTCCACTTT
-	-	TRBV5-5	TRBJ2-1	CASSTRGHVYNEQFF	TGTGCCAGCAGCACACGGGGGCACGTTTACAATGAGCAGTTCTTC
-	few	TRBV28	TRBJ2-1	CASSFLTGSKQFF	TGTGCCAGCAGTTTTCTCACAGGGAGTAAGCAGTTCTTC
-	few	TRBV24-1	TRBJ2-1	CAPPRPASSYNEQFF	TGTGCCCCCCCGAGGCCAGCAAGCTCCTACAATGAGCAGTTCTTC
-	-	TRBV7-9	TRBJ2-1	CASSLRGNALYNEQFF	TGTGCCAGCAGCTTAAGGGGGAACGCACTATACAATGAGCAGTTCTTC
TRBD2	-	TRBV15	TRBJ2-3	CATSLFSGSSSDTQYF	TGTGCCACCAGTCTGTTTAGCGGGAGTAGTTCGGATACGCAGTATTTT
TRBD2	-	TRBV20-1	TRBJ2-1	CSASSGLAEQFF	TGCAGTGCTAGCTCGGGACTAGCGGAGCAGTTCTTC
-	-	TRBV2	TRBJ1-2	CASRRGGANYGYTF	TGTGCCAGCAGGAGGGGGGGGGCCAACTATGGCTACACCTTC
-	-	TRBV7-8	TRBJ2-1	CASSPRPGRSYNEQFF	TGTGCCAGCAGCCCCCGCCCAGGCCGGTCCTACAATGAGCAGTTCTTC
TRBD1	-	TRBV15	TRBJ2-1	CATSVDRGIGEQFF	TGTGCCACCAGCGTGGACAGGGGGATAGGTGAGCAGTTCTTC
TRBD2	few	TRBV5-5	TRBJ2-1	CASSFLASGSRNEQFF	TGTGCCAGCAGCTTCCTGGCTAGCGGGAGCCGCAATGAGCAGTTCTTC
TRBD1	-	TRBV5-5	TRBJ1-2	CASSARQGAYSYGYTF	TGTGCCAGCAGCGCTCGACAGGGGGCCTATTCCTATGGCTACACCTTC
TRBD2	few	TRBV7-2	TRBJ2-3	CASSSGGLSYGTDTQYF	TGTGCCAGCAGCTCCGGGGGACTATCCTACGGCACAGATACGCAGTATTTT
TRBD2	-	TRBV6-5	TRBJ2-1	CASSYSTVGRGEQFF	TGTGCCAGCAGTTACTCGACCGTTGGGAGGGGTGAGCAGTTCTTC
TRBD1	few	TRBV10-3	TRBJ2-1	CAISERTGTGTPNEQFF	TGTGCCATCAGTGAGAGAACCGGGACAGGGACCCCCAATGAGCAGTTCTTC
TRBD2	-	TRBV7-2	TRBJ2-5	CASSSRTSGSQETQYF	TGTGCCAGCAGCTCCAGGACTAGCGGGAGCCAAGAGACCCAGTACTTC
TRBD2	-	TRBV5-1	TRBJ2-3	CASSPGLAGGPVDTQYF	TGCGCCAGCAGCCCTGGACTAGCGGGAGGGCCGGTAGATACGCAGTATTTT
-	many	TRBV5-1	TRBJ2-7	CASTWRGDSYEQYF	TGCGCCAGCACTTGGAGGGGTGACTCCTACGAGCAGTACTTC
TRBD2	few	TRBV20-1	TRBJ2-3	CSANRLAGENTDTQYF	TGCAGTGCCAACAGACTAGCGGGAGAGAACACAGATACGCAGTATTTT
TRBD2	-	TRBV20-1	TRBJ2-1	CSAGRTSGSYEQFF	TGCAGTGCTGGCCGGACTAGCGGGAGCTATGAGCAGTTCTTC
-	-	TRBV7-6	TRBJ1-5	CASSPSGGHSNQPQHF	TGTGCCAGCAGCCCCAGTGGTGGGCATAGCAATCAGCCCCAGCATTTT
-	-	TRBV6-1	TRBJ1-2	CASKQSDGNYGYTF	TGTGCCAGCAAACAATCCGACGGAAACTATGGCTACACCTTC
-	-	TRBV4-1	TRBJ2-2	CASSQDPHTGELFF	TGCGCCAGCAGCCAAGATCCCCATACCGGGGAGCTGTTTTTT
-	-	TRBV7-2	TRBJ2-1	CASSLDGGLRNEQFF	TGTGCCAGCAGCTTAGATGGGGGACTCCGCAATGAGCAGTTCTTC
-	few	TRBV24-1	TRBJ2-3	CATSVPGVGTDTQYF	TGTGCCACCAGTGTTCCTGGGGTAGGAACAGATACGCAGTATTTT
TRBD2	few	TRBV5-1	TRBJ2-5	CASSPWGGLADYQETQYF	TGCGCCAGCAGCCCCTGGGGGGGACTAGCGGATTACCAAGAGACCCAGTACTTC
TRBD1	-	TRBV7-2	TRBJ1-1	CASSLEGRGLDTEAFF	TGTGCCAGCAGCTTAGAGGGCAGGGGGCTCGACACTGAAGCTTTCTTT
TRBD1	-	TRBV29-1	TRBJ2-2	CSARSLGQGNTGELFF	TGCAGCGCTCGATCTTTGGGACAGGGGAACACCGGGGAGCTGTTTTTT
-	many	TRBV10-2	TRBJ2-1	CASSMRLRDEQFF	TGCGCCAGCAGTATGAGACTACGGGATGAGCAGTTCTTC
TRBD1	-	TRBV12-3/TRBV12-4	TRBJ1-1	CASSFWDRGLEGAFF	TGTGCCAGCAGTTTTTGGGACAGGGGCCTTGAAGGAGCTTTCTTT
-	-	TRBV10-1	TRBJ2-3	CASSESRRRSTDTQYF	TGCGCCAGCAGTGAGTCTAGGCGGAGAAGCACAGATACGCAGTATTTT
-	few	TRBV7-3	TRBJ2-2	CASSLLLPPNTGELFF	TGTGCCAGCAGCTTATTACTTCCCCCGAACACCGGGGAGCTGTTTTTT
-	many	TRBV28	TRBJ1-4	CASSSGGATNEKLFF	TGTGCCAGCAGTTCCGGTGGGGCGACTAATGAAAAACTGTTTTTT
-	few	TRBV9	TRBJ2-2	CASSVSPVQPGELFF	TGTGCCAGCAGCGTCTCACCGGTCCAGCCCGGGGAGCTGTTTTTT
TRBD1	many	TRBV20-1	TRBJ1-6	CSARVGDRSSYNSPLHF	TGCAGTGCTAGAGTGGGGGACAGGAGCTCCTATAATTCACCCCTCCACTTT
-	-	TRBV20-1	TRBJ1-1	CSAPRGGTNTEAFF	TGCAGTGCCCCTCGGGGAGGGACGAACACTGAAGCTTTCTTT
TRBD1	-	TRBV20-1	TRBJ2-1	CSASPGQGYNEQFF	TGCAGTGCTAGTCCCGGACAGGGCTACAATGAGCAGTTCTTC
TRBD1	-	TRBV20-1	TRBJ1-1	CSARSTGVGTEAFF	TGCAGTGCTAGATCAACAGGGGTGGGCACTGAAGCTTTCTTT
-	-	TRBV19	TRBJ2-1	CASSIRDTYRNEQFF	TGTGCCAGTAGTATCCGGGACACCTATCGCAATGAGCAGTTCTTC
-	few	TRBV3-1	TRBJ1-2	CASSQGGGSYGYTF	TGTGCCAGCAGCCAGGGAGGAGGGAGCTATGGCTACACCTTC
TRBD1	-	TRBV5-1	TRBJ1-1	CASSRDRLSLSGEAFF	TGCGCCAGCAGTCGGGACAGGTTATCCCTAAGTGGTGAAGCTTTCTTT
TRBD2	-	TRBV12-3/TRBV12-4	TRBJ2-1	CASRSTSGHEQFF	TGTGCCAGCAGGTCAACTAGCGGCCATGAGCAGTTCTTC
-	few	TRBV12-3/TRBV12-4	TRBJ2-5	CASSLGGLVETQYF	TGTGCCAGCAGTCTGGGGGGCCTTGTGGAGACCCAGTACTTC
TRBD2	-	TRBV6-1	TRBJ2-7	CASSRTPGLAYEQYF	TGTGCCAGCAGTCGAACTCCGGGACTAGCCTACGAGCAGTACTTC
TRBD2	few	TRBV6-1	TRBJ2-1	CASSQTSGRTGGNEQFF	TGTGCCAGCAGTCAGACTAGCGGGAGAACGGGCGGCAATGAGCAGTTCTTC
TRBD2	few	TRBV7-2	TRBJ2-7	CASSLVAGEIYEQYF	TGTGCCAGCAGCTTAGTAGCGGGAGAAATCTACGAGCAGTACTTC
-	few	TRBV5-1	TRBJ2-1	CASSLRPRDLGNEQFF	TGCGCCAGCAGCTTGCGTCCTCGGGATCTCGGCAATGAGCAGTTCTTC
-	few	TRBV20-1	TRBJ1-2	CSARGINYGYTF	TGCAGTGCTAGGGGGATCAACTATGGCTACACCTTC
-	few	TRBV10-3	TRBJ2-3	CAISADTPSTDTQYF	TGTGCCATCAGCGCCGACACTCCCAGCACAGATACGCAGTATTTT
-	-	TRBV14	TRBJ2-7	CASSPLRTDSYEQYF	TGTGCCAGCAGCCCCTTGAGGACGGATTCCTACGAGCAGTACTTC
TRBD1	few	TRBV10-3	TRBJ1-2	CAISESGTAFGYTF	TGTGCCATCAGTGAGTCTGGGACAGCTTTCGGCTACACCTTC
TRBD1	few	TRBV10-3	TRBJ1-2	CAISESGTGPNYGYTF	TGTGCCATCAGTGAGTCGGGGACAGGGCCAAACTATGGCTACACCTTC
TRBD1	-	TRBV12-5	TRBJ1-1	CASGLVAQPGQGSMNTEAFF	TGTGCTAGTGGTTTGGTTGCTCAACCGGGACAGGGGTCTATGAACACTGAAGCTTTCTTT
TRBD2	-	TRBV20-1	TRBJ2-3	CSARIAGTSSTDTQYF	TGCAGTGCTAGGATAGCGGGTACTAGTAGCACAGATACGCAGTATTTT
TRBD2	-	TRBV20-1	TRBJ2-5	CSARGTSGGEGETQYF	TGCAGTGCTAGGGGGACTAGCGGGGGTGAAGGGGAGACCCAGTACTTC
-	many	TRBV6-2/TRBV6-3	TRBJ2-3	CASNYGPVGRPPTQYF	TGTGCCAGCAACTACGGCCCCGTGGGACGGCCCCCTACGCAGTATTTT
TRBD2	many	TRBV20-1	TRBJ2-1	CSARVAGTSGYNEQFF	TGCAGTGCTAGAGTTGCCGGGACTAGCGGGTACAATGAGCAGTTCTTC
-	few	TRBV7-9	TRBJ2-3	CASTPTDTQYF	TGTGCCAGCACCCCCACAGATACGCAGTATTTT